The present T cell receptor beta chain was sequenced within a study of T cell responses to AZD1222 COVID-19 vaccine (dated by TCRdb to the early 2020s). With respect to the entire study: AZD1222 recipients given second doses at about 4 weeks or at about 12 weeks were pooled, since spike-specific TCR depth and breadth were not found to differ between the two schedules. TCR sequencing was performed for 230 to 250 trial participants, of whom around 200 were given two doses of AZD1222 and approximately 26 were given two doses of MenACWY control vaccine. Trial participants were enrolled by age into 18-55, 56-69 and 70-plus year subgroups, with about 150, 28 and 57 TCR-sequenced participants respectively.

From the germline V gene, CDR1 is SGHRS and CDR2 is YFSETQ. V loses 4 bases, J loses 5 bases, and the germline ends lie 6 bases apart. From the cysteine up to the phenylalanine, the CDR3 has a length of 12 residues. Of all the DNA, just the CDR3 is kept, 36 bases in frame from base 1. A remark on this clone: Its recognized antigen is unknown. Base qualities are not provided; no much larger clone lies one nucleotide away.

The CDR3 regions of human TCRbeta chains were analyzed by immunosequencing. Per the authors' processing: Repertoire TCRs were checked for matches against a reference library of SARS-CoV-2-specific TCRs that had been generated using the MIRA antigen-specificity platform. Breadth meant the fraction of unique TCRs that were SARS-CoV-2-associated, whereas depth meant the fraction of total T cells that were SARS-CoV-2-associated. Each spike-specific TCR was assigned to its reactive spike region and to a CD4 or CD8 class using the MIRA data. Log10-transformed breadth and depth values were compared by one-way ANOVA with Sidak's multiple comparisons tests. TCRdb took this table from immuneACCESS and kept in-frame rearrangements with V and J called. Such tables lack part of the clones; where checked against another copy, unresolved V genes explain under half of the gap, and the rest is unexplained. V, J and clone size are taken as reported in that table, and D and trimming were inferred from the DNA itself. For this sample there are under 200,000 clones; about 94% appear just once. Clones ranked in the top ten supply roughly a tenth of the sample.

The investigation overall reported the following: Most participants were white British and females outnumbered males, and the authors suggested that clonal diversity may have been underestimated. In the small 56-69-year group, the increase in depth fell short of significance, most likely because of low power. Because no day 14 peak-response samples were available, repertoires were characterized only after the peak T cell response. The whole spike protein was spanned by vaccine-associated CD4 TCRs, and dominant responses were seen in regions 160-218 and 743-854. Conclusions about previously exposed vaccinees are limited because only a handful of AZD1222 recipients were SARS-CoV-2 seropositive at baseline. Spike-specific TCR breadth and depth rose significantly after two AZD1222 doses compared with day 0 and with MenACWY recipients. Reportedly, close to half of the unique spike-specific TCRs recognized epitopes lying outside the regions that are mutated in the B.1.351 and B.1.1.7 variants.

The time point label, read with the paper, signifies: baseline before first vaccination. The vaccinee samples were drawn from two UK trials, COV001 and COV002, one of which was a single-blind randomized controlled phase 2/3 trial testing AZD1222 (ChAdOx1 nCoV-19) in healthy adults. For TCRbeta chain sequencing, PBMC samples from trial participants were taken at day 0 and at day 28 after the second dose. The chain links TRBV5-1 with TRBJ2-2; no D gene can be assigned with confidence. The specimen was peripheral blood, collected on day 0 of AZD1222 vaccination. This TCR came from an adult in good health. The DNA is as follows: TGCGCCAGCAGCCACGCTACCGGGGAGCTGTTTTTT. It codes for CASSHATGELFF.